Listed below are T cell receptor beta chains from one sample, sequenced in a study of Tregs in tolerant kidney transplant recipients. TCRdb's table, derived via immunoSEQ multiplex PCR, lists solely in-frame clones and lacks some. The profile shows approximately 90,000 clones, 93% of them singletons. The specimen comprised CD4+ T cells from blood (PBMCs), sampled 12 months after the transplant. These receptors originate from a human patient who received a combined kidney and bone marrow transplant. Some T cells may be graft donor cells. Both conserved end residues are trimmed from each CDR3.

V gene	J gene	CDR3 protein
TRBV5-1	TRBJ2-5	ASSSTSGKETQY
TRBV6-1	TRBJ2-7	ASGQGLSYEQY
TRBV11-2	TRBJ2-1	ASSPWGEENEQF
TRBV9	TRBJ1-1	ASSRLDRGNTEAF
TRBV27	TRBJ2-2	ASSLDRSNTGELF
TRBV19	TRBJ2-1	ASSSTSGRYNEQF
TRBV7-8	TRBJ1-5	ASSFSLQINQPQH
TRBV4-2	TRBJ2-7	ASSQLGTTSYEQY
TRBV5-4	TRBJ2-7	ASSLEIAGPYEQY
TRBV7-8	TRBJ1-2	ASSADRGNYGYT
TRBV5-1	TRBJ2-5	ASSPYNRGPETQY
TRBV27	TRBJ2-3	ASKRGSTDTQY
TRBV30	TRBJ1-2	AWSRRAGGSYGYT
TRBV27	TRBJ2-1	ASTAMGLAGGPSYNEQF
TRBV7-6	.	ASSRDRAYEQY
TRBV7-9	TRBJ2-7	ASSLMGLADEQY
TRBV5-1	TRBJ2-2	ASSLNPLNTGELF
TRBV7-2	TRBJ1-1	ASSLAAGGNTEAF
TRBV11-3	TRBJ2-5	ASSLGSQETQY
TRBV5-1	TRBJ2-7	ASSLGVSRTGSYEQY
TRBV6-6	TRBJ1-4	ASRQDQSNEKLF
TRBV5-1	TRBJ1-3	ASSRQGDAGNTIY
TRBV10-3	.	AISQAGVGEQY
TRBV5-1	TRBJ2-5	ASSRRSVSDETQY
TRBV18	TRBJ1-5	ASSPGTGNQPQH
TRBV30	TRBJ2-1	AWSVQGRTPYNEQF
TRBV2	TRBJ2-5	ASSEAPLGGETQY
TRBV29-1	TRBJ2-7	SVGTSGYEQY
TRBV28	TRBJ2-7	ASSTRFAGGFDEQY
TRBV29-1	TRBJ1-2	SVGDQGWGYT
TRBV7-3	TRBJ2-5	ASSLVRAVGETQY
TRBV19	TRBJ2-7	ASSPGTSGSYEQY
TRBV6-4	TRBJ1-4	ASRSKGAANEKLF
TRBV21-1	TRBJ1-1	ARQGQKGTEAF
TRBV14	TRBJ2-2	ASSPGHATGELF
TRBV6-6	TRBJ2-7	ASKPGQSSYEQY
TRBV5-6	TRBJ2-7	ASSLDISYEQY
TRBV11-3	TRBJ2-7	ASSSGQRSKQY